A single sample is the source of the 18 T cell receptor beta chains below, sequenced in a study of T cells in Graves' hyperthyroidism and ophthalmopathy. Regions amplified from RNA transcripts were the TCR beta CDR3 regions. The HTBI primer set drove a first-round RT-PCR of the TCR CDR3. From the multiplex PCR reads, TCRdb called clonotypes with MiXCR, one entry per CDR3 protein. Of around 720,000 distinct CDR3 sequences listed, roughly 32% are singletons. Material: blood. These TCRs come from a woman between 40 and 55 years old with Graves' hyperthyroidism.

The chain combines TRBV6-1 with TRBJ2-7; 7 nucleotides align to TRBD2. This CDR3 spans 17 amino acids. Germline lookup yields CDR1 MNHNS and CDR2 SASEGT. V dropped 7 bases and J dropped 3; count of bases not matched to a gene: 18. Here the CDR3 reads CASTLTASGNLNYEQYF. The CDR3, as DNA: TGTGCCAGCACCTTAACGGCTAGCGGAAACCTTAACTACGAGCAGTACTTC.

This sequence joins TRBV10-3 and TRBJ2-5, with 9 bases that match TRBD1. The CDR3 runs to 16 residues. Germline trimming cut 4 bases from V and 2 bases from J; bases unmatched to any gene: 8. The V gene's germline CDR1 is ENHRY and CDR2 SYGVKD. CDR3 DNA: TGTGCCATCAGTGGGGAGGGACAGGGCATACAAGAGACCCAGTACTTC. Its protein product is CAISGEGQGIQETQYF.

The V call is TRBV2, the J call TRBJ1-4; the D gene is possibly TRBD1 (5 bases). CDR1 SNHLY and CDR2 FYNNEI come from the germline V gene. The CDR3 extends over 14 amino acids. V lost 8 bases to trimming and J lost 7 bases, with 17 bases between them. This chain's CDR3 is CASGQIGAVEKLFF. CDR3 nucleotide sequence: TGTGCCAGCGGCCAGATAGGGGCGGTTGAAAAACTGTTTTTT.

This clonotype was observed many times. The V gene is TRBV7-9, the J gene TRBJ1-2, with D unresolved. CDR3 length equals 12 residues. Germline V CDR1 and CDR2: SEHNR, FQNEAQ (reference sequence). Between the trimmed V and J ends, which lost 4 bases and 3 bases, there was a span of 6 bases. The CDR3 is CASSSGHYGYTF. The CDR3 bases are TGTGCCAGCAGCTCGGGTCACTATGGCTACACCTTC.

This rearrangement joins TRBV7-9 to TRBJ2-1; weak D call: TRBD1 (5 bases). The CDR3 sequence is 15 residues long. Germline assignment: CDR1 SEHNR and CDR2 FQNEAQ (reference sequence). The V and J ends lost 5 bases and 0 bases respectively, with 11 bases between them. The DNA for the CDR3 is TGTGCCAGCAGCCCGGACACCAACTCCTACAATGAGCAGTTCTTC. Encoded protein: CASSPDTNSYNEQFF.

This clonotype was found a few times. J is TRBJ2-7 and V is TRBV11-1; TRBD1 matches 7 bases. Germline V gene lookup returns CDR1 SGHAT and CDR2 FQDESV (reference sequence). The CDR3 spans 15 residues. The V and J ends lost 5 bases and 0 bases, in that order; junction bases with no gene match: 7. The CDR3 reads CASSPTGTASYEQYF. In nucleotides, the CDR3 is TGTGCCAGCAGCCCTACCGGGACAGCCTCCTACGAGCAGTACTTC.

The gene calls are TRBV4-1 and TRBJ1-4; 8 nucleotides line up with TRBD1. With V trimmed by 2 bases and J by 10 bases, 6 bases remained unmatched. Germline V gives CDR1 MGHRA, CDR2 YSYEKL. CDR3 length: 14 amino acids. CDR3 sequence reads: CASSQPRTGRKLFF. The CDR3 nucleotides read TGCGCCAGCAGCCAACCAAGGACAGGGAGAAAACTGTTTTTT.

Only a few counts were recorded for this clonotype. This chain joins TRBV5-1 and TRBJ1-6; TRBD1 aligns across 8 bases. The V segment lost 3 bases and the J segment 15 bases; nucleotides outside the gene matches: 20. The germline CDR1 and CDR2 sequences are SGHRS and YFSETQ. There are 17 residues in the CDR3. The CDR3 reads CASSWTPDRGFAQSLHF. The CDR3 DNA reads TGCGCCAGCAGCTGGACACCCGACAGGGGATTTGCCCAAAGCCTCCACTTT. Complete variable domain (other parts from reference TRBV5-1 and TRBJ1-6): KAGVTQTPRYLIKTRGQQVTLSCSPISGHRSVSWYQQTPGQGLQFLFEYFSETQRNKGNFPGRFSGRQFSNSRSEMNVSTLELGDSALYLCASSWTPDRGFAQSLHFGNGTRLTVT.

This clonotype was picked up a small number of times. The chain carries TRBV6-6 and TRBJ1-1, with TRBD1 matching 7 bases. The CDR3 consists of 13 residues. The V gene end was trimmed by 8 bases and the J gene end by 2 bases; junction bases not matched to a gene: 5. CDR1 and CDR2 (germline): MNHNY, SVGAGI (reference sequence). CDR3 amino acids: CASGGTANTEAFF. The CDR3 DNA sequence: TGTGCCAGCGGAGGGACAGCTAACACTGAAGCTTTCTTT.

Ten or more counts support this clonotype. The DNA of the CDR3 is TGTGCCAGCAGCTCGTCTCTGGGACAGCGCAATCAGCCCCAGCATTTT. It specifies CASSSSLGQRNQPQHF. The chain joins TRBV7-2 to TRBJ1-5, with TRBD1 matching over 7 bases. V gave up 4 bases and J gave up 2 bases; unmatched junction bases: 8. The CDR3 has 16 amino acids. Germline-derived CDR1 and CDR2 are SGHTA and FQGNSA. Variable domain in full (rest from reference TRBV7-2 and TRBJ1-5): GAGVSQSPSNKVTEKGKDVELRCDPISGHTALYWYRQSLGQGLEFLIYFQGNSAPDKSGLPSDRFSAERTGGSVSTLTIQRTQQEDSAVYLCASSSSLGQRNQPQHFGDGTRLSIL.

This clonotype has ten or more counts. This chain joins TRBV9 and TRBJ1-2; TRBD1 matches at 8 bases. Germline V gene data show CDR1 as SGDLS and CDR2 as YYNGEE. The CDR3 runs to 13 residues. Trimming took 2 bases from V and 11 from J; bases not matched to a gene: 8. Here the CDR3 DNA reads TGTGCCAGCAGCGTGGACAGGGTGAGCGCGTACACCTTC. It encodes CASSVDRVSAYTF.

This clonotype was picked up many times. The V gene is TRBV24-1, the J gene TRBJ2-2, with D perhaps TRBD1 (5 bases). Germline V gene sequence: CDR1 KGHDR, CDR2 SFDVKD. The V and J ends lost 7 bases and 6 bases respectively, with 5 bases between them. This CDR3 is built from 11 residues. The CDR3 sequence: CATRGAGELFF. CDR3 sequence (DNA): TGTGCCACCAGAGGGGCCGGGGAGCTGTTTTTT.

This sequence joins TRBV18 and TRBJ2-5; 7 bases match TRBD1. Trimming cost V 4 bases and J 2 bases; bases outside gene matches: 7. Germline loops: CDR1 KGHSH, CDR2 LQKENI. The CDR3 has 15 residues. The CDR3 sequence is CASSQGASSQETQYF. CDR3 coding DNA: TGTGCCAGCTCACAGGGGGCGTCCTCACAAGAGACCCAGTACTTC.

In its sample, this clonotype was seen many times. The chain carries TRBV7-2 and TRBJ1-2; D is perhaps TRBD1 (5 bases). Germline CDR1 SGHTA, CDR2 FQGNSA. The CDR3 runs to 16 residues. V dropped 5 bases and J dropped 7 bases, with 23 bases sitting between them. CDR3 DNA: TGTGCCAGCAGCCACGGAAGGACGAGGGGCTACGGTGGCTACACCTTC. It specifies CASSHGRTRGYGGYTF.

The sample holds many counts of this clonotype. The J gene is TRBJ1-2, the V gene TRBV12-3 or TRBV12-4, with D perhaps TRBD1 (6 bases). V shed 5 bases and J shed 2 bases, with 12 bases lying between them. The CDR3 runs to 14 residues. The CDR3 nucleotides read TGTGCCAGCAGTCAGCCGGGACACAACTATGGCTACACCTTC. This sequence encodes CASSQPGHNYGYTF.

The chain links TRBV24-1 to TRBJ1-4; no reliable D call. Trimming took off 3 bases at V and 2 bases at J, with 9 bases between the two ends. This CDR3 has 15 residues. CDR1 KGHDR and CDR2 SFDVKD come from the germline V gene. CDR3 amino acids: CATSDPLDTNEKLFF. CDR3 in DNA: TGTGCCACCAGTGATCCCTTGGACACTAATGAAAAACTGTTTTTT.

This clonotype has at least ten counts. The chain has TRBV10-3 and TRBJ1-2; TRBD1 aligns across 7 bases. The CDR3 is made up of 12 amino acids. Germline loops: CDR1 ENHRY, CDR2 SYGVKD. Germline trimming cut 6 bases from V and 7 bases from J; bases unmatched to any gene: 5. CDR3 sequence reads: CAISTPGGGYTF. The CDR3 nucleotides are TGTGCCATCAGCACTCCAGGGGGTGGCTACACCTTC.

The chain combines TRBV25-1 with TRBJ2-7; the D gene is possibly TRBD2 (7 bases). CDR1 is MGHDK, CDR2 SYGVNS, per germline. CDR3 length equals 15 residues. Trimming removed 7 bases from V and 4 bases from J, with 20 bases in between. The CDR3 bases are TGTGCCAGCATGCTCGTTAGGGGGGGTATTTACGAGCAGTACTTC. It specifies CASMLVRGGIYEQYF.